This T cell receptor beta chain was documented in a study of blood T cell repertoires in COVID-19. Looking at the study overall: Spain, Italy and the United States supplied samples that represented acute and convalescent COVID-19. Nucleic acid was either cDNA or gDNA, and it came from T cells, B-cell-depleted T cells, or PBMCs.

J was trimmed by 3 bases and V by 4 bases; bases with no gene match: 24. This CDR3 is built from 21 residues. From germline, CDR1 is SGDLS and CDR2 YYNGEE. Authors' data handling: Nucleated cell number was recorded as an estimate derived from reference gene primer amplification. TCRdb keeps only in-frame clones here, not all; method: immunoSEQ multiplex PCR. The V and J calls and clone size come from that table; D and trimming were worked out from the DNA. The table includes more than 300,000 clones, over 80% detected once. Enrolment of Seattle patients took place during active infection, and they were followed longitudinally.

The chain couples TRBV9 to TRBJ2-3; 9 bases fit TRBD2. The specimen sequenced was peripheral blood. This TCR derives from a woman aged 45 to 65 with COVID-19, enrolled during active disease. CDR3 nucleotides: TGTGCCAGCAGCTCAAGCCGTTGGGGTAGCGGGAGCAAGAATCGAACAGATACGCAGTATTTT. This encodes CASSSSRWGSGSKNRTDTQYF.